This T cell receptor beta chain is from a study of spatial heterogeneity in lung cancer. Study as a whole: Sequences of the beta chain were consistently detected in greater numbers than alpha-chain sequences. Raw reads showed each unique TCR and UMI combination turning up more than ten times on average.

Sample time point: sample taken at primary tumor resection. From tumor, nontumor lung or frozen PBMC, whole RNA was taken unsorted for sequencing. The donor group consisted of around 77 patients who had untreated, early-stage non-small cell lung cancer. Individual TCR cDNA molecules each bore their own unique molecular identifier. TCRdb reprocessed the 5' RACE reads via MiXCR and lists one record per CDR3 protein. The data hold tens of thousands of distinct CDR3 sequences, with 7.5% observed a single time. The sample holds many counts of this clonotype. The CDR3 runs 13 residues. V shed 4 bases and J shed 4 bases, with 8 bases lying between them. Germline loops: CDR1 SGHTA, CDR2 FQGTGA.

The sequence came from a male donor with early-stage non-small cell lung cancer. The chain employs TRBV7-3 and TRBJ2-1; D possibly matches TRBD1 or TRBD2 (6 bases each). Sequenced material: PBMCs, taken at surgery. Written as DNA, the CDR3 is TGTGCCAGCAGCTGGGGGGCATACAATGAGCAGTTCTTC. As protein: CASSWGAYNEQFF.